Listed here are 14 T cell receptor beta chains from one sample, sequenced in a study of blood T cell repertoires in COVID-19. The table came from immunoSEQ multiplex PCR; TCRdb's copy has only in-frame clones and leaves some out. Of about 140,000 clones in the sample, 85% to 90% are singletons; the top ten hold approximately 10%. The sequencing sample was made of peripheral blood. All receptors derive from a woman of 80 years or more with acute or convalescent COVID-19.

The chain uses TRBV4-2 and TRBJ2-7, with 9 bases that match TRBD1. Trimming took 1 base from V and 4 from J; bases not matched to a gene: 5. This CDR3 is 15 amino acids long. Germline V lookup: CDR1 LGHNA, CDR2 YNFKEQ. The CDR3 DNA follows: TGTGCCAGCAGCCAAGCTTCCGGGACAGGGTACGAGCAGTACTTC. The encoded protein is CASSQASGTGYEQYF.

This clone was seen just once. The chain recombines TRBV19 with TRBJ1-1; TRBD1 might be the D (6 bases). Deletions cut 1 base from V and 7 bases from J, with 16 bases between. Looked up from germline, CDR1 is LNHDA and CDR2 is SQIVND (reference sequence). The CDR3 consists of 15 residues. CDR3 DNA sequence: TGTGCCAGTAGTATAGGAGGTCAGGGGACGAGTGAAGCTTTCTTT. Encoded protein: CASSIGGQGTSEAFF.

V and J are TRBV5-1 and TRBJ2-3; TRBD1 agrees at 7 bases. Germline V CDR1 and CDR2: SGHRS, YFSETQ. There are 16 residues in the CDR3. V shed 0 bases and J 6 bases; nucleotides not matched to a gene: 10. The CDR3 DNA is TGCGCCAGCAGCTTGGCCACGGGACAGAGGTCGGATACGCAGTATTTT. Protein sequence: CASSLATGQRSDTQYF.

This chain links TRBV13 with TRBJ2-2; 12 bases agree with TRBD1. J was trimmed by 6 bases and V by 0 bases; bases with no gene match: 17. The CDR3 has 21 amino acids. From germline, CDR1 is PRHDT and CDR2 FYEKMQ (reference sequence). As DNA, the CDR3 is TGTGCCAGCAGCTTAGGCCTAAAGGCCGGGACAGGGGGCGTTTTTGCCGGGGAGCTGTTTTTT. It specifies CASSLGLKAGTGGVFAGELFF.

To note about this clone: Other DNA sequences of this sample code for an identical CDR3. This chain uses TRBV2 with TRBJ1-2, with TRBD1 matching over 7 bases. The V segment lost 4 bases and the J segment 5 bases; nucleotides outside the gene matches: 4. In germline, CDR1 is SNHLY, CDR2 FYNNEI. There are 13 residues in the CDR3. The CDR3 coding sequence is TGTGCCAGCAGTGTAGGGACAGCTTATGGCTACACCTTC. Translation gives CASSVGTAYGYTF.

CDR3 loop: CSVDPPPDSYGYTF. Here the CDR3 DNA reads TGCAGCGTTGACCCGCCACCGGACAGCTATGGCTACACCTTC. The chain has TRBV29-1 and TRBJ1-2, with D maybe TRBD1 (6 bases). The V gene's germline CDR1 is SQVTM and CDR2 ANQGSEA. The CDR3 covers 14 residues. The germline V and J ends were trimmed by 3 bases and 4 bases, with 15 bases remaining between them.

The sample holds one count of this clone. The chain carries TRBV19 and TRBJ1-4, with D perhaps TRBD1 (6 bases). Per the germline V gene, CDR1 is LNHDA and CDR2 is SQIVND (reference sequence). The CDR3 length is 17 residues. Trimming cost V 3 bases and J 4 bases, with 18 bases left between them. CDR3 nucleotide sequence: TGTGCCAGTAGTATGGGTTTCAGGGGCAGAGGTAATGAAAAACTGTTTTTT. This gives the protein CASSMGFRGRGNEKLFF.

V gene TRBV3-1 (or the pseudogene TRBV3-2) combines with J gene TRBJ2-5; 7 bases align to TRBD1. Trimming took 0 bases from V and 5 from J; bases not matched to a gene: 12. This CDR3 comprises 17 residues. The germline V gene encodes CDR1 LGHDT and CDR2 YNNKEL (reference sequence). The CDR3 spells CASSQDRGGFGVETQYF. As DNA, the CDR3 is TGTGCCAGCAGCCAAGATCGAGGGGGCTTTGGTGTGGAGACCCAGTACTTC.

The chain has TRBV5-5 and TRBJ1-4; tentatively, D is TRBD1 (5 bases). Germline CDR1 SGHKS, CDR2 YYEKEE (reference sequence). Trimming cost V 4 bases and J 0 bases, with 13 bases left between them. The CDR3 runs to 16 residues. For the CDR3, the DNA is TGTGCCAGCAGCCAAGGGGCCGTTGCAACTAATGAAAAACTGTTTTTT. Amino acid sequence: CASSQGAVATNEKLFF.

The V and J genes are TRBV7-3 and TRBJ1-1; TRBD1 matches 7 bases. Germline lookup yields CDR1 SGHTA and CDR2 FQGTGA. The CDR3 runs 15 residues. V shed 4 bases, J shed 0 bases, and the junction held 5 bases outside the gene matches. This CDR3 reads CASSSSGTVNTEAFF. Written as DNA, the CDR3 is TGTGCCAGCAGCTCTTCCGGGACAGTGAACACTGAAGCTTTCTTT.

This clone has a single count. J is TRBJ1-2 and V is TRBV5-1; D may be TRBD1 (5 bases). With 3 bases removed from V and 6 bases from J, the gap between germline ends came to 15 bases. Germline CDR1 is SGHRS and CDR2 is YFSETQ. This CDR3 has 14 amino acids. The CDR3 loop is CASSSGQGSHGYTF. DNA of the CDR3: TGCGCCAGCAGCTCCGGGCAGGGTTCCCATGGCTACACCTTC.

The V gene is TRBV6-6, the J gene TRBJ1-4, with TRBD1 identical over 9 bases. The CDR3 is 16 amino acids. Germline CDR1 MNHNY, CDR2 SVGAGI (reference sequence). V was clipped by 5 bases and J by 8 bases; unmatched bases: 12. The CDR3 is CASSRPGTGTEEKLFF. The DNA of the CDR3 is TGTGCCAGCAGTCGTCCCGGGACAGGGACGGAAGAAAAACTGTTTTTT.

The J gene is TRBJ2-5, the V gene TRBV12-3 or TRBV12-4; D might be TRBD1 (5 bases). Trimming stripped 2 bases from V and 4 bases from J, with 8 bases between. The CDR3 contains 13 residues. In DNA form, the CDR3 reads TGTGCCAGCAGTTTATCAGGGTTAGAGACCCAGTACTTC. Translated, it gives CASSLSGLETQYF.

The chain carries TRBV18 and TRBJ2-7, with D possibly matching TRBD1 (6 bases). The CDR3 runs 13 residues. Germline CDR1 KGHSH, CDR2 LQKENI. V shed 6 bases and J shed 2 bases, with 11 bases lying between them. The CDR3 here is CASSLRTAYEQYF. CDR3 DNA: TGTGCCAGCTCCTTAAGGACAGCCTACGAGCAGTACTTC.